The 4 T cell receptor beta chains given below trace back to one sample, sequenced in a study of T-cell memory formation after mild COVID-19. MiXCR, applied by TCRdb to the 5' RACE reads, yields one record per CDR3 protein. The sample consists of about 84,000 distinct CDR3 sequences, roughly 14% of them appearing once. Sequenced material: PBMCs or a T cell subset sorted from them (not recorded which). The receptors come from an adult woman who had mild COVID-19 (a few samples of this study predate the infection). Cell type and time point are not known.

The sample holds a few counts of this clonotype. This sequence joins TRBV5-1 and TRBJ2-3; TRBD2 aligns across 8 bases. The junction had 3 bases not matched to a gene; V was cut back by 0 bases and J by 0 bases. Germline CDR1 SGHRS, CDR2 YFSETQ. There are 16 residues in the CDR3. The CDR3 loop reads CASSLESGSSTDTQYF. CDR3 in DNA: TGCGCCAGCAGCTTGGAGAGCGGGAGTAGCACAGATACGCAGTATTTT.

This clonotype has just a few counts. The chain is built from TRBV11-2 and TRBJ2-1, with D unresolved. V was trimmed by 5 bases and J by 0 bases, leaving 11 bases between them. The CDR3 contains 15 residues. Germline CDR1 reads SGHAT; CDR2 reads FQNNGV. The CDR3 DNA reads as TGTGCCAGCAGCCGTCCCTATAGCTCCTACAATGAGCAGTTCTTC. This codes for CASSRPYSSYNEQFF.

J is TRBJ2-1 and V is TRBV7-8; 7 bases fit TRBD1. The CDR3 runs to 21 residues. From germline, CDR1 is SGHVS and CDR2 FQNEAQ. V lost 1 base, J lost 0 bases, and 18 bases stayed unmatched. The CDR3 nucleotides are TGTGCCAGCAGCTTAGTGGACCGGGACAGATTTACTTCCAGCTCCTACAATGAGCAGTTCTTC. Translating it yields CASSLVDRDRFTSSSYNEQFF.

This clonotype was picked up many times. The chain links TRBV4-1 to TRBJ1-1, with TRBD1 matching 8 bases. Looked up from germline, CDR1 is MGHRA and CDR2 is YSYEKL. The trim removed 4 bases at V and 3 bases at J, leaving 10 bases unmatched. The CDR3 loop spans 16 amino acids. CDR3: CASSPIRGQGHTEAFF. The CDR3 coding sequence is TGCGCCAGCAGCCCAATACGCGGACAGGGCCACACTGAAGCTTTCTTT.